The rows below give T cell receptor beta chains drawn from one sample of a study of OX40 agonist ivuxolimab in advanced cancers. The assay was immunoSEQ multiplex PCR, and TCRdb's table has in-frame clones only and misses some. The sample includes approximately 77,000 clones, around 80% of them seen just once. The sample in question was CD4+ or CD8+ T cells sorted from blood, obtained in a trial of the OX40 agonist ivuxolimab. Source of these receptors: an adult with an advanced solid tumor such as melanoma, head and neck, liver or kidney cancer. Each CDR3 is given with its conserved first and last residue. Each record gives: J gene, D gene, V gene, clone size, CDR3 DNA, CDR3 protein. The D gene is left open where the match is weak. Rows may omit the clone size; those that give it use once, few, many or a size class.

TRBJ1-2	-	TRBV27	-	TGTGCCAGCCGGGAACAGAATAACTATGGCTACACCTTC	CASREQNNYGYTF
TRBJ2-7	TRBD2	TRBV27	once	TGTGCCAGCAGTCTGACCGGGACTAGCGAGTCCTACGAGCAGTACTTC	CASSLTGTSESYEQYF
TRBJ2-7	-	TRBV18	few	TGTGCCAGCGGGGTAAGCCACGAGCAGTACTTC	CASGVSHEQYF
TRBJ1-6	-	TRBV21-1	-	TGTGCCAGCAGCAATTGGGACAGGGGGCAATCACCCCTCCACTTT	CASSNWDRGQSPLHF
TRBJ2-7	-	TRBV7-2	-	TGTGCCAGCAGCACCTACCGGGGCAGTCAGGCCTACGAGCAGTACTTC	CASSTYRGSQAYEQYF
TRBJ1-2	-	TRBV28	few	TGTGCCAGCAAGAAGCGGACAGCAGATTTTAACTATGGCTACACCTTC	CASKKRTADFNYGYTF
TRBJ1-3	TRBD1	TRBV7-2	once	TGTGCCAGCAGTCTAATTGGGACAGGCCTCTCTGGAAACACCATATATTTT	CASSLIGTGLSGNTIYF
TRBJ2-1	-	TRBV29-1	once	TGCAGCGTTGACCGAACATCACTTGAGCAGTTCTTC	CSVDRTSLEQFF
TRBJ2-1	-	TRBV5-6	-	TGTGCCAGCAGCCCGGCGACAGCATACAATGAGCAGTTCTTC	CASSPATAYNEQFF
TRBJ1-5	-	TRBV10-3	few	TGTGCCATCAGTGCCTCAGGGGAAAACCAGCCCCAGCATTTT	CAISASGENQPQHF
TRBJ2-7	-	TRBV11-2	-	TGTGCCAGCAGCTTCCAGCTTTCGCGCGAGCAGTACTTC	CASSFQLSREQYF
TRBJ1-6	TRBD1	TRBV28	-	TGTGCCAGCAGAACCGGGACAGGGGTTTATTCACCCCTCCACTTT	CASRTGTGVYSPLHF
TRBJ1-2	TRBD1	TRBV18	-	TGTGCCAGCTCACCCCTAGGACAGGCGAACGATAACTATGGCTACACCTTC	CASSPLGQANDNYGYTF
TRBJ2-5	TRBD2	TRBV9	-	TGTGCCAGCAGCGTACTAGCGGGAGGTAGAGAGACCCAGTACTTC	CASSVLAGGRETQYF
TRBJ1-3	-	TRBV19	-	TGTGCCAGTAGTAAAAGTTTCTCTGGAAACACCATATATTTT	CASSKSFSGNTIYF
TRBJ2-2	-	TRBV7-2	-	TGTGCCAGCAGCTTAGACTATATCGCGAACACCGGGGAGCTGTTTTTT	CASSLDYIANTGELFF
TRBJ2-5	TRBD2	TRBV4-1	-	TGCGCCAGCAGCCAAGATATGGCGTTGGGAGGCGGGAGGCGCCAAGAGACCCAGTACTTC	CASSQDMALGGGRRQETQYF
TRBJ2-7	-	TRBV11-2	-	TGTGCCAGCAGCTTGAGACAGACCTACGAGCAGTACTTC	CASSLRQTYEQYF
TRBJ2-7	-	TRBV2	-	TGTGCCAGCAGTGAAAAGTCGTACGAGCAGTACTTC	CASSEKSYEQYF
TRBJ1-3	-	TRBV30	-	TGTGCCTGGAGTCCGGGGCCAGCCTCTGGAAACACCATATATTTT	CAWSPGPASGNTIYF
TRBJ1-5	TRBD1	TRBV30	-	TGTGCCTGGAGTGTCCCGGTTGGACAGGGAGCTCAGCCCCAGCATTTT	CAWSVPVGQGAQPQHF
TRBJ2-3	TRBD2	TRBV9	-	TGTGCCAGCAGCGCGGGGGGGCTAGCGGGAGGGCCAGATACGCAGTATTTT	CASSAGGLAGGPDTQYF
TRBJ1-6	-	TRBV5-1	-	TGCGCCAGCAGCTGGGACGGCAGTTATAATTCACCCCTCCACTTT	CASSWDGSYNSPLHF
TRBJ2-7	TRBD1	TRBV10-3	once	TGTGCCACCCGTTACTCTGACAGGGGCGAGCAGTACTTC	CATRYSDRGEQYF
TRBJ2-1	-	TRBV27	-	TGTGCCAGCAGTCCCCGACCTCAGGGTAACAATGAGCAGTTCTTC	CASSPRPQGNNEQFF
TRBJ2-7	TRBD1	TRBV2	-	TGTGCCAGCAGTTCCACAGGGGCGTACGAGCAGTACTTC	CASSSTGAYEQYF
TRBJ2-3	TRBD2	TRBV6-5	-	TGTGCCAGCAGGAGCGGGGGGCCTAGCACAGATACGCAGTATTTT	CASRSGGPSTDTQYF
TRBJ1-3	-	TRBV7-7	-	TGTGCTAGCAGCTCCCTGCCGTTTGGGAGCTCTGGAAACACCATATATTTT	CASSSLPFGSSGNTIYF
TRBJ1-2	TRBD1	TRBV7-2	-	TGTGCCAGCAGCTTCCCCGGGACAGGGGGCACCGGAACCTATGGCTACACCTTC	CASSFPGTGGTGTYGYTF
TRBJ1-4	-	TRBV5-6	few	TGTGCCAGCAGCTTTTGGCAGGGAAATGAAAAACTGTTTTTT	CASSFWQGNEKLFF
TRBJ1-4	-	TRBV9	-	TGTGCCAGCAGCGTAACGACAGATTCAACTAATGAAAAACTGTTTTTT	CASSVTTDSTNEKLFF
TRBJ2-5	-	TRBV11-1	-	TGTGCCAGCAGCCGGGGGAGGGAGACCCAGTACTTC	CASSRGRETQYF
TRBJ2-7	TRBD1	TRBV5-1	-	TGCGCCAGCAGTTTTACAGGGGATAGTTCCTACGAGCAGTACTTC	CASSFTGDSSYEQYF
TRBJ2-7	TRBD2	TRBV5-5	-	TGTGCCAGCAGCTTGTATTTTGCGGGAGGGACCTACGAGCAGTACTTC	CASSLYFAGGTYEQYF
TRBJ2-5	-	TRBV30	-	TGTGCCTGGAGCCTTCGGCGCCTTCAAGAGACCCAGTACTTC	CAWSLRRLQETQYF
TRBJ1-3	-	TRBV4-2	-	TGTGCCAGCAGCCAAGGGTTACGGGCCGACGGAAACACCATATATTTT	CASSQGLRADGNTIYF
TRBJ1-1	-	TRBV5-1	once	TGCGCCAGCAGCTGGGGGGACCTGAACACTGAAGCTTTCTTT	CASSWGDLNTEAFF
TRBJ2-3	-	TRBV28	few	TGTGCCAGCAGTTTAAGCCCGCTTGTAGATACGCAGTATTTT	CASSLSPLVDTQYF
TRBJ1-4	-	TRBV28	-	TGTGCCAGCAGTTCTCGACACCGGCTGTTTTTT	CASSSRHRLFF
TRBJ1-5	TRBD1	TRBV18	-	TGTGCCAGCTCCTCCGGACAGGGCAATCAGCCCCAGCATTTT	CASSSGQGNQPQHF
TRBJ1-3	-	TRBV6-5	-	TGTGCCAGCAGTACCGGGACAACTGGAAACACCATATATTTT	CASSTGTTGNTIYF
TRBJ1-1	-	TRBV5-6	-	TGTGCCAGCAGCTTGTTTACAGGCATGAACACTGAAGCTTTCTTT	CASSLFTGMNTEAFF
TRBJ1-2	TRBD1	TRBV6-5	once	TGTGCCAGCAGTTATTCCGGACAGGGGGACTATGGCTACACCTTC	CASSYSGQGDYGYTF
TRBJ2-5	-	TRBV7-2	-	TGTGCCAGCAGCTTAGCGAGTAGGGCAGCCACTCAAGAGACCCAGTACTTC	CASSLASRAATQETQYF
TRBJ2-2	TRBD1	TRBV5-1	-	TGCGCCAGCAGCTCACAGGGGCTCGCCGGGGAGCTGTTTTTT	CASSSQGLAGELFF
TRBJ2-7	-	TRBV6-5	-	TGTGCCAGCAGTGCCGGGACCAAGACCTACGAGCAGTACTTC	CASSAGTKTYEQYF
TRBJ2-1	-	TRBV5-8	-	TGTGCCAGCACCTCTAGGGGGAGCTCCTACAATGAGCAGTTCTTC	CASTSRGSSYNEQFF
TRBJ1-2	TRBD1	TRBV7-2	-	TGTGCCAGCAGCTTAGATGAGGGGGCAATCTATGGCTACACCTTC	CASSLDEGAIYGYTF
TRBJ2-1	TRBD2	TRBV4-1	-	TGCGCCAGCAGCCAAGGGCTAGCGGGGGGCAATGAGCAGTTCTTC	CASSQGLAGGNEQFF
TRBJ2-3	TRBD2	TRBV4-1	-	TGCGCCAGCAGCCTCCGGGGCGGGGGGGCCGCAGATACGCAGTATTTT	CASSLRGGGAADTQYF
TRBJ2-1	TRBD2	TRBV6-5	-	TGTGCCAGCAGTTATAGTAGCGGGAGAGCTGATGAGCAGTTCTTC	CASSYSSGRADEQFF
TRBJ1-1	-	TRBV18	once	TGTGCCAGCTCACCGCAGACCCTGCAGGGCAACACTGAAGCTTTCTTT	CASSPQTLQGNTEAFF